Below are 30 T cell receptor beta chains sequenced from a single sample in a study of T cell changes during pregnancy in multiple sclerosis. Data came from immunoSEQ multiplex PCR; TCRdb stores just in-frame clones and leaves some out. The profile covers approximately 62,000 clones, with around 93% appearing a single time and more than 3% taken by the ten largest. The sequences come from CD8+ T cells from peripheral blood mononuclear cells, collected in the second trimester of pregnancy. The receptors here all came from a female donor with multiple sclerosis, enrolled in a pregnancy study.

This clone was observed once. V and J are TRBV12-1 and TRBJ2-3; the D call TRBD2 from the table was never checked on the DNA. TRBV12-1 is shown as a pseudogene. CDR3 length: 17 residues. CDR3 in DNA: TGTGCCAGCGCCCAGTGCGGGGGGCCAACAAGCACAGATACGCAGTATTTT. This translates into CASAQCGGPTSTDTQYF.

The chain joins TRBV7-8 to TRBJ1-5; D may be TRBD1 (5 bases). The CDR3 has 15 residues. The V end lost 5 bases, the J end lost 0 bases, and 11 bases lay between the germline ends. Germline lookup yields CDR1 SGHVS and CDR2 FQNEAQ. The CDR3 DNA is TGTGCCAGCAGCCGCGACAGAAATAGCAATCAGCCCCAGCATTTT. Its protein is CASSRDRNSNQPQHF.

In DNA form, the CDR3 reads TGTGCCAGCAGTCCTCGACTAGCGGGGACCTACGAGCAGTACTTC. This codes for CASSPRLAGTYEQYF. The chain has TRBV27 and TRBJ2-7; TRBD2 agrees at 11 bases. The CDR3 is 15 residues long. V shed 5 bases and J 2 bases; nucleotides not matched to a gene: 5. CDR1 and CDR2 from the germline V gene are MNHEY and SMNVEV (reference sequence).

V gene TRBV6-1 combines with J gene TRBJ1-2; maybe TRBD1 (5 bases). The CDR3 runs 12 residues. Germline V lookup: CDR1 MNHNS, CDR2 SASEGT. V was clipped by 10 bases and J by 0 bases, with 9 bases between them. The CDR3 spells CATGTSNYGYTF. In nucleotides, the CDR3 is TGTGCCACCGGGACTTCTAACTATGGCTACACCTTC.

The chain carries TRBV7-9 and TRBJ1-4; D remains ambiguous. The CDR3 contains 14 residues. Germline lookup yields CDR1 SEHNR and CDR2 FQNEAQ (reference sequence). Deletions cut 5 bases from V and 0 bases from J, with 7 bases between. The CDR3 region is CASSQKATNEKLFF. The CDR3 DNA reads TGTGCCAGCAGCCAGAAAGCAACTAATGAAAAACTGTTTTTT.

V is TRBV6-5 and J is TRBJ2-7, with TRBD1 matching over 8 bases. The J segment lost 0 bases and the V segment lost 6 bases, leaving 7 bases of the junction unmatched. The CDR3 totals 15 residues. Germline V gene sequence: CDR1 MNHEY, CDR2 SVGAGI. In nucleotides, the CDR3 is TGTGCCAGCAGCTATCGACAGGGGAGCTCCTACGAGCAGTACTTC. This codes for CASSYRQGSSYEQYF.

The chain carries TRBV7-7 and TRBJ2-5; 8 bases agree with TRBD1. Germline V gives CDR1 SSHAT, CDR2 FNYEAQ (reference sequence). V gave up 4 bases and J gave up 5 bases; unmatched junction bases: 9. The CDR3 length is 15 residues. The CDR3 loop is CASSSRQGSGETQYF. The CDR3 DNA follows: TGTGCCAGCAGCTCTCGACAGGGGTCGGGGGAGACCCAGTACTTC.

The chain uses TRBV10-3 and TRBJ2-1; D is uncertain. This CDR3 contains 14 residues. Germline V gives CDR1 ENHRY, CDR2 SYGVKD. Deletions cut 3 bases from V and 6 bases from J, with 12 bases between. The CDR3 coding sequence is TGTGCCATCAGTGACTCAAGCCTCCCCAATGAGCAGTTCTTC. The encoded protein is CAISDSSLPNEQFF.

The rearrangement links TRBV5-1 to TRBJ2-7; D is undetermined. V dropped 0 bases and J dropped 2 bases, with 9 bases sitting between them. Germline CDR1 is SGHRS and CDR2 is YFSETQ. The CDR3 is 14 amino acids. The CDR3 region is CASSLEAGAYEQYF. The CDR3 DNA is TGCGCCAGCAGCTTGGAGGCCGGAGCCTACGAGCAGTACTTC. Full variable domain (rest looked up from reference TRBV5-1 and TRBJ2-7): KAGVTQTPRYLIKTRGQQVTLSCSPISGHRSVSWYQQTPGQGLQFLFEYFSETQRNKGNFPGRFSGRQFSNSRSEMNVSTLELGDSALYLCASSLEAGAYEQYFGPGTRLTVT.

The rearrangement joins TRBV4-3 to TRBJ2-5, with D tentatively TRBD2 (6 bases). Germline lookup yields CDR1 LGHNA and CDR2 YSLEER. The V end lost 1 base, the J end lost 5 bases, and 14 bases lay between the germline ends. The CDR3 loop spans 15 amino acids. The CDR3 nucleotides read TGCGCCAGCAGCCAAGGAACGCTGAGCGGGGAGACCCAGTACTTC. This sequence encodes CASSQGTLSGETQYF.

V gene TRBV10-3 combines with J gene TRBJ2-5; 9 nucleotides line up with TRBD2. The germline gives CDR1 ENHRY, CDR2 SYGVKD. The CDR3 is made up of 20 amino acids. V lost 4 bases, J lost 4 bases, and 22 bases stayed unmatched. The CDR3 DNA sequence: TGTGCCATCAGTGGCGGGACTAGCAGTGACCTCGGGGGTGATCGAGAGACCCAGTACTTC. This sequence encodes CAISGGTSSDLGGDRETQYF.

The CDR3 sequence: CASMYGQHTEAFF. The DNA of the CDR3 is TGTGCCAGCATGTATGGGCAGCACACTGAAGCTTTCTTT. V usage is TRBV6-5 and J usage is TRBJ1-1; D ambiguous. CDR3 size: 13 residues. The germline V gene encodes CDR1 MNHEY and CDR2 SVGAGI. Deletions cut 7 bases from V and 3 bases from J, with 12 bases between.

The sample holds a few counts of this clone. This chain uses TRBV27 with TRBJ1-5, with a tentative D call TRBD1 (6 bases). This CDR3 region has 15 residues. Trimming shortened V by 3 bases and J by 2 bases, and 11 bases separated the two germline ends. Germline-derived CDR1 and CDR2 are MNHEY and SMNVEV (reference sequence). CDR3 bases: TGTGCCAGCAGTTTGGAGGGGGGGGGCAATCAGCCCCAGCATTTT. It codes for CASSLEGGGNQPQHF.

CDR3: CASSPVGGPAGELFF. CDR3 DNA: TGTGCCAGCAGCCCCGTCGGAGGACCGGCCGGGGAGCTGTTTTTT. The chain joins TRBV7-9 to TRBJ2-2, with D possibly being TRBD2 (5 bases). The germline gives CDR1 SEHNR, CDR2 FQNEAQ (reference sequence). The length of the CDR3 is 15 residues. The V end was cut by 5 bases, the J end by 6 bases, with 16 bases between. Complete variable domain (other parts from reference TRBV7-9 and TRBJ2-2): DTGVSQNPRHKITKRGQNVTFRCDPISEHNRLYWYRQTLGQGPEFLTYFQNEAQLEKSRLLSDRFSAERPKGSFSTLEIQRTEQGDSAMYLCASSPVGGPAGELFFGEGSRLTVL.

The DNA of the CDR3 is TGTGCCAGCAGGGAAATGGGAGGGGAAAGCTCCTACGAGCAGTACTTC. This gives the protein CASREMGGESSYEQYF. The chain couples TRBV2 to TRBJ2-7, with 7 bases that match TRBD2. This CDR3 comprises 16 residues. V lost 6 bases and J lost 0; bases outside the gene matches: 11. Germline CDR1 SNHLY, CDR2 FYNNEI.

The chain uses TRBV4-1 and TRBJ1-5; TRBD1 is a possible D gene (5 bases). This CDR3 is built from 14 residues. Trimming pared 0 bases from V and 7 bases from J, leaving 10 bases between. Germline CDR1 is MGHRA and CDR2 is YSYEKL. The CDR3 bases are TGCGCCAGCAGCCAAGAACAGGCTCGGCAGCCCCAGCATTTT. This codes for CASSQEQARQPQHF.

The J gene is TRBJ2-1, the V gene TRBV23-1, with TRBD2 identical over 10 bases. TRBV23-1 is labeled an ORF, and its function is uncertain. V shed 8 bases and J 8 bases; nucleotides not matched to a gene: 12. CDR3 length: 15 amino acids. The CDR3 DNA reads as TGCGCCAGCCCGACAGGAGCGGGGGGGCCTCATGAGCAGTTCTTC. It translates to CASPTGAGGPHEQFF.

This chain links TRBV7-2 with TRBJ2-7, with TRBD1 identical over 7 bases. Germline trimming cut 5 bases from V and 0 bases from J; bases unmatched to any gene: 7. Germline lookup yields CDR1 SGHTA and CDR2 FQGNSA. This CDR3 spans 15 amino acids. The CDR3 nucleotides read TGTGCCAGCAGCCCCGACAGGGCAGGCTCCTACGAGCAGTACTTC. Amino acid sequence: CASSPDRAGSYEQYF.

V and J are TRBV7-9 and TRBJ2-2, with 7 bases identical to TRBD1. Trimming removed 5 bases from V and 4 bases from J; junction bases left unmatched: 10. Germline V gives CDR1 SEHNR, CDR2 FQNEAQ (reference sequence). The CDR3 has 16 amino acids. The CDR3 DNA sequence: TGTGCCAGCAGCCCACAGGGGAGTGGGCTCACCGGGGAGCTGTTTTTT. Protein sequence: CASSPQGSGLTGELFF.

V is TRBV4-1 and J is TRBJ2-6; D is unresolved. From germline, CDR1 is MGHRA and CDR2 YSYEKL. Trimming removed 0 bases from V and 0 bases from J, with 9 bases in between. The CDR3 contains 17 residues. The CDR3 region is CASSQDERLSGANVLTF. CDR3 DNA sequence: TGCGCCAGCAGCCAAGACGAAAGACTCTCTGGGGCCAACGTCCTGACTTTC.

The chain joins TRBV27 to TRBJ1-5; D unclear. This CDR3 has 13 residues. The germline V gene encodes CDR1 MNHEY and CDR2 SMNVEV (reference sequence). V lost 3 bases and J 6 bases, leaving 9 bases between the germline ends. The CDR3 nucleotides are TGTGCCAGCAGTTTCATCCCCAGTCAGCCCCAGCATTTT. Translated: CASSFIPSQPQHF.

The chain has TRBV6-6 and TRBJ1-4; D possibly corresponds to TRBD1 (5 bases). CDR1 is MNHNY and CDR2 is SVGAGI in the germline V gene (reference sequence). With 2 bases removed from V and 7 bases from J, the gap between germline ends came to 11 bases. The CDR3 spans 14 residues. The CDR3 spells CASSYGQVGEKLFF. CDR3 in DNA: TGTGCCAGCAGTTACGGACAAGTGGGTGAAAAACTGTTTTTT.

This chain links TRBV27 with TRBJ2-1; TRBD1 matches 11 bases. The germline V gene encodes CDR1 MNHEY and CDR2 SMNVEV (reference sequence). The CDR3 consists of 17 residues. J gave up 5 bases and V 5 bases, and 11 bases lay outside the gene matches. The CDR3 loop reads CASSTRTGGSRNNEQFF. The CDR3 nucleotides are TGTGCCAGCAGTACTCGGACAGGGGGCTCTCGGAACAATGAGCAGTTCTTC.

The CDR3, as DNA: TGTGCCAGCAGCTTGCGAGGGAGAGTCACAGATACGCAGTATTTT. Translated: CASSLRGRVTDTQYF. The J gene is TRBJ2-3, the V gene TRBV5-5, with D tentatively TRBD2 (5 bases). Per the germline V gene, CDR1 is SGHKS and CDR2 is YYEKEE (reference sequence). The V end was cut by 1 base, the J end by 2 bases, with 11 bases between. This CDR3 is 15 amino acids long. The whole variable domain, filled in from reference TRBV5-5 and TRBJ2-3, reads DAGVTQSPTHLIKTRGQQVTLRCSPISGHKSVSWYQQVLGQGPQFIFQYYEKEERGRGNFPDRFSARQFPNYSSELNVNALLLGDSALYLCASSLRGRVTDTQYFGPGTRLTVL.

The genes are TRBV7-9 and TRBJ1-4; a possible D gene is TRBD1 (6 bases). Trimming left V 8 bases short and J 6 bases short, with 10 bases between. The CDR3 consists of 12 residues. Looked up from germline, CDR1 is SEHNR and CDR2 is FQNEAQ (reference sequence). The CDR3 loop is CASGAGDEKLFF. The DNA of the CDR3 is TGTGCCAGCGGGGCAGGGGATGAAAAACTGTTTTTT. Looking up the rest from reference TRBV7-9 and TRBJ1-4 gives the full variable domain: DTGVSQNPRHKITKRGQNVTFRCDPISEHNRLYWYRQTLGQGPEFLTYFQNEAQLEKSRLLSDRFSAERPKGSFSTLEIQRTEQGDSAMYLCASGAGDEKLFFGSGTQLSVL.

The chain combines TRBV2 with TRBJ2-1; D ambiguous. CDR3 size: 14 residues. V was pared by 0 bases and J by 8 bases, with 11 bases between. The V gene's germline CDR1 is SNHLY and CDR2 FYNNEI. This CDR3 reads CASSEAGVVDEQFF. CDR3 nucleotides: TGTGCCAGCAGTGAAGCGGGCGTGGTGGATGAGCAGTTCTTC.

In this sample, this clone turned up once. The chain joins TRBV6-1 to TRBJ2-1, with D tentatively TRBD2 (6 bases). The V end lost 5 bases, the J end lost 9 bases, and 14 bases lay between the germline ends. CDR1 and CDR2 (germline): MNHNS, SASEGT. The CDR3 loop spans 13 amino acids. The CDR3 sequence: CASSLQVGGEQFF. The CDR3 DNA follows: TGTGCCAGCAGTCTCCAAGTGGGGGGTGAGCAGTTCTTC.

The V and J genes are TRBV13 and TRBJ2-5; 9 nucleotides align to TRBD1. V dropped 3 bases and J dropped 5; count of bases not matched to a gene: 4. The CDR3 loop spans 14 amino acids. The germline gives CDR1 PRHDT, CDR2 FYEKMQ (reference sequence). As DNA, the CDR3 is TGTGCCAGCAGCTTTACAGGGGGCGTGGAGACCCAGTACTTC. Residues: CASSFTGGVETQYF.

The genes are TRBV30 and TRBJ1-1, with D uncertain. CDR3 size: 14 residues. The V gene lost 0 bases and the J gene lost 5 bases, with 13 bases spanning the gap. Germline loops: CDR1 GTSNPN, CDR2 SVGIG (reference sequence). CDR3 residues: CAWSVPGIWTEAFF. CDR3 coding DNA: TGTGCCTGGAGTGTACCGGGGATCTGGACTGAAGCTTTCTTT.

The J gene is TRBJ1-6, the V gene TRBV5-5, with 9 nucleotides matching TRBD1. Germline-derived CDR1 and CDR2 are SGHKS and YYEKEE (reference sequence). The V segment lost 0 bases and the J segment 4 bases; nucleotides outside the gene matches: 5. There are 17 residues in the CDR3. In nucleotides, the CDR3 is TGTGCCAGCAGCTTGGAGACAGGGGGGAGTTATAATTCACCCCTCCACTTT. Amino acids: CASSLETGGSYNSPLHF.